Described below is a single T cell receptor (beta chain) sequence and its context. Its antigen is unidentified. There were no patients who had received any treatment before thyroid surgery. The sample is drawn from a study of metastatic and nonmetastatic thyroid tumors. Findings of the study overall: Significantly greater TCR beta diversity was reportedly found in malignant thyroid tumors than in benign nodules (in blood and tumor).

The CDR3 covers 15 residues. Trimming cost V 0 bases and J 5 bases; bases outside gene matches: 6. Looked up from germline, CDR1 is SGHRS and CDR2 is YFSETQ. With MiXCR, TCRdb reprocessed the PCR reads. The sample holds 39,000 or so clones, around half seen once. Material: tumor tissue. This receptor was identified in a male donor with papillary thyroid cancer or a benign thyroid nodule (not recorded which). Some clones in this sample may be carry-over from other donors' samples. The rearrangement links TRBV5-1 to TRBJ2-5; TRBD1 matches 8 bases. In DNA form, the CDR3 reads TGCGCCAGCAGCTTGGACAGGGGGTTGGGCGAGACCCAGTACTTC. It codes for CASSLDRGLGETQYF.